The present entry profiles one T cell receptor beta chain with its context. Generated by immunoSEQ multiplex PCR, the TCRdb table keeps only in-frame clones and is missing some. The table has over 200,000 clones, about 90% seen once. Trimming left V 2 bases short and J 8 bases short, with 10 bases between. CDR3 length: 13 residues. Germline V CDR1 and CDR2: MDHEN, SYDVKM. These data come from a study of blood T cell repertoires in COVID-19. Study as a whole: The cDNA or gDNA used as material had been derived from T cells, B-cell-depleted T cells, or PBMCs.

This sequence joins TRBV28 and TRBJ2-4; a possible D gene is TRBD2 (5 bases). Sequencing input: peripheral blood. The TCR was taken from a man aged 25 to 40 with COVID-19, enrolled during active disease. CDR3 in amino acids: CASSLDRSDIQYF. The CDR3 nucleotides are TGTGCCAGCAGTTTAGATCGTAGCGACATTCAGTACTTC.